The clone carrying this T cell receptor (beta chain) has just a few counts. This sample stems from a study of blood T cell repertoires in COVID-19. Study summary: Cohort 3 donors counted as recovered after two negative PCRs, clearance, or resolved symptoms.

Study members were between about 18 and 90 years old and lived in 25 or so US regions. Participants were placed into cohorts based on the clinical history they reported. Original methodology: Nucleated cell counts were estimated from reference gene primer amplification. Some clones are missing from TCRdb's copy, which holds only in-frame ones; the method was immunoSEQ multiplex PCR. That table furnishes V, J and clone size, whereas the DNA furnished D and trimming. The sample has over 110,000 clones; about 87% are singletons. Sequencing used PBMCs or T cells enriched from blood (not recorded which). The clonotype comes from a man between 50 and 59 years old in a cohort exposed to, infected with or recovered from COVID-19 (not recorded which).

The CDR3 spells CAMGGGVTDTQYF. The CDR3 region has the DNA TGTGCCATGGGCGGGGGAGTTACAGATACGCAGTATTTT. The chain has TRBV10-3 and TRBJ2-3, with 7 bases lining up with TRBD2. Trimming removed 9 bases from V and 3 bases from J; junction bases left unmatched: 6. The V gene's germline CDR1 is ENHRY and CDR2 SYGVKD. The length of the CDR3 is 13 residues.